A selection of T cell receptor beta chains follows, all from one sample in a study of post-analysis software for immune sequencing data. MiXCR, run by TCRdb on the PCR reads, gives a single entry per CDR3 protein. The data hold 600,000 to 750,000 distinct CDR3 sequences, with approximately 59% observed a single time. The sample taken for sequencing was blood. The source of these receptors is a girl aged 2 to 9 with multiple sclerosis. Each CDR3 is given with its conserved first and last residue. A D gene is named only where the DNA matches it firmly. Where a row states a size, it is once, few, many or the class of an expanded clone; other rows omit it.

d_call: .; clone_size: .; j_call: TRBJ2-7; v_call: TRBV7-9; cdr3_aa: CASSPIEGNSYEQYF; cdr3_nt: TGTGCCAGCAGCCCCATTGAGGGAAACTCCTACGAGCAGTACTTC
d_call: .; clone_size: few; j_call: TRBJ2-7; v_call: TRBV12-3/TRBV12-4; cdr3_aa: CASSPYKRSNEQYF; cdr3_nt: TGTGCCAGCAGTCCCTACAAACGCTCAAACGAGCAGTACTTC
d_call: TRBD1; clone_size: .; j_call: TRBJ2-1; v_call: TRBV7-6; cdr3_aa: CASSSGQGTGNEQFF; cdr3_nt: TGTGCCAGCAGTTCGGGACAGGGGACGGGCAATGAGCAGTTCTTC
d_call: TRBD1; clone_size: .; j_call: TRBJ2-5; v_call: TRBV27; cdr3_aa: CASKILGGDRGREAQETQYF; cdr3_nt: TGTGCCAGCAAAATACTGGGTGGGGACAGGGGGCGAGAGGCCCAAGAGACCCAGTACTTC
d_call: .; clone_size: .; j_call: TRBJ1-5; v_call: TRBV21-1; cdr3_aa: CASSKDLVRGTNQPQHF; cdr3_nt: TGTGCCAGCAGCAAAGATTTGGTCAGGGGAACCAATCAGCCCCAGCATTTT
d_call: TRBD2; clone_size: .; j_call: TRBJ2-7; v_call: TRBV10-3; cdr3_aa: CAIRASGESEQYF; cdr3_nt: TGTGCCATCAGAGCTAGCGGGGAAAGCGAGCAGTACTTC
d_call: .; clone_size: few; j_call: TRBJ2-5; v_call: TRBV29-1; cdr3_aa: CSVGQGGRETQYF; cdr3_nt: TGCAGCGTTGGGCAGGGCGGTAGAGAGACCCAGTACTTC
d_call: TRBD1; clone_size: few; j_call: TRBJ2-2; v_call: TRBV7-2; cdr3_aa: CASSLVGQGNGELFF; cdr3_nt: TGTGCCAGCAGCTTAGTGGGACAGGGGAACGGGGAGCTGTTTTTT
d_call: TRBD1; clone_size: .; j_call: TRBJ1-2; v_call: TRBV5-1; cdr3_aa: CASSYRTGTDGYTF; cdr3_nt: TGCGCCAGCAGCTACAGGACAGGGACGGATGGCTACACCTTC
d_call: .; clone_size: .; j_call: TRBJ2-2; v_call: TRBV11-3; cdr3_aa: CASSLEPPGELFF; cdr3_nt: TGTGCCAGCAGCTTAGAACCGCCAGGGGAGCTGTTTTTT
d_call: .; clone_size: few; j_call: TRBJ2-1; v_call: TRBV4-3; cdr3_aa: CASSLARGKSSYNEQFF; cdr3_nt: TGCGCCAGCAGCCTTGCTAGGGGTAAGAGCTCCTACAATGAGCAGTTCTTC
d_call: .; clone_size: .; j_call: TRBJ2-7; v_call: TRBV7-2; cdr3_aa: CASSLQGYYEQYF; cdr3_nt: TGTGCCAGCAGCTTACAGGGGTACTACGAGCAGTACTTC
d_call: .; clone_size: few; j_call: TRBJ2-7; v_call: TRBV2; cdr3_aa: CASSEGTYAYEQYF; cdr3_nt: TGTGCCAGCAGTGAGGGGACCTATGCCTACGAGCAGTACTTC
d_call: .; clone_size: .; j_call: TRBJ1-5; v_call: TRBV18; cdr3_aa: CASSYPDSFPQRGSNQPQHF; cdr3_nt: TGTGCCAGCTCTTATCCGGACAGTTTCCCCCAAAGGGGCAGCAATCAGCCCCAGCATTTT
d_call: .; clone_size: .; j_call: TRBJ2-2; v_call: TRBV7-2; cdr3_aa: CASSFGQRDTGELFF; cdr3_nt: TGTGCCAGCAGCTTCGGGCAGCGGGACACCGGGGAGCTGTTTTTT
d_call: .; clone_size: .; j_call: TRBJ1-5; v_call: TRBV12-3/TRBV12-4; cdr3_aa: CASSFSGWDQPQHF; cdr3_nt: TGTGCCAGCAGTTTCTCAGGGTGGGATCAGCCCCAGCATTTT
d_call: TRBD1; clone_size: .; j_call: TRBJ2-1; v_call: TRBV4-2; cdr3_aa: CASSQWGDRLNEQFF; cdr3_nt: TGTGCCAGCAGCCAGTGGGGGGACAGGCTAAATGAGCAGTTCTTC
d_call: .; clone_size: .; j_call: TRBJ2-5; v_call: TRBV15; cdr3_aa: CATSRDPNRALQETQYF; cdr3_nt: TGTGCCACCAGCAGAGATCCCAACAGAGCACTACAAGAGACCCAGTACTTC
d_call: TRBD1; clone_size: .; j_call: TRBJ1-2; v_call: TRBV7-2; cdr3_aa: CASSLDADRGVGYTF; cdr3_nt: TGTGCCAGCAGCTTAGATGCGGACAGGGGTGTCGGCTACACCTTC